This entry lists 20 T cell receptor beta chains sequenced from one sample in a study of blood T cell repertoires in COVID-19. Sequencing used immunoSEQ multiplex PCR; TCRdb keeps in-frame clones, though not all of them. The repertoire includes over 200,000 clones, 91% of them detected once, and more than 1% sits in the top ten. The sequenced material came from PBMCs or T cells enriched from blood (not recorded which). Source of these receptors: a human donor in a cohort exposed to, infected with or recovered from COVID-19 (not recorded which). The donor label of this sample is uncertain.

The chain carries TRBV9 and TRBJ2-5; the D is unclear. Per the germline V gene, CDR1 is SGDLS and CDR2 is YYNGEE. Trimming took off 1 base at V and 3 bases at J, with 7 bases between the two ends. CDR3 length equals 13 residues. Written as DNA, the CDR3 is TGTGCCAGCAGCGTATCCCCCGAAGAGACCCAGTACTTC. It encodes CASSVSPEETQYF.

The count of this clone is one. This sequence joins TRBV5-4 and TRBJ2-1; maybe TRBD2 (7 bases). This CDR3 has 14 amino acids. The germline V and J ends were trimmed by 4 bases and 8 bases, with 16 bases remaining between them. Per the germline V gene, CDR1 is SGHNT and CDR2 is YYREEE (reference sequence). This CDR3 reads CASSLGGGGDEQFF. CDR3 bases: TGTGCCAGCAGCCTTGGGGGCGGGGGTGATGAGCAGTTCTTC.

V usage is TRBV3-1 (or the pseudogene TRBV3-2) and J usage is TRBJ1-1; D remains unclear. The ends were cut back, 2 bases at V and 6 bases at J, with 10 bases in the middle. Germline-derived CDR1 and CDR2 are LGHDT and YNNKEL (reference sequence). CDR3 length: 13 residues. The DNA of the CDR3 is TGTGCCAGCAGCCAATTGTTGTCAGCTGAAGCTTTCTTT. Its protein is CASSQLLSAEAFF.

The gene calls are TRBV2 and TRBJ2-7, with 8 bases identical to TRBD2. J gave up 6 bases and V 7 bases, and 8 bases lay outside the gene matches. Germline CDR1 is SNHLY and CDR2 is FYNNEI. The CDR3 consists of 13 residues. CDR3 amino acids: CASTQAGGPEQYF. CDR3 DNA sequence: TGTGCCAGCACCCAGGCGGGGGGCCCCGAGCAGTACTTC.

Only one count was recorded for this clone. V and J are TRBV30 and TRBJ1-2; 7 nucleotides align to TRBD1. The CDR3 covers 13 residues. V dropped 7 bases and J dropped 5; count of bases not matched to a gene: 10. Germline V gives CDR1 GTSNPN, CDR2 SVGIG (reference sequence). The CDR3 region has the DNA TGTGCCTTGTCCAGGGGGACGTGGTATGGCTACACCTTC. It encodes CALSRGTWYGYTF.

J is TRBJ2-1 and V is TRBV7-3; 8 nucleotides align to TRBD2. CDR1 is SGHTA, CDR2 FQGTGA, per germline. With V trimmed by 5 bases and J by 10 bases, 10 bases remained unmatched. CDR3 length: 14 residues. DNA for the CDR3: TGTGCCAGCAGCCCGGACCTAAGCGGGGGAGAGCAGTTCTTC. As protein: CASSPDLSGGEQFF.

The chain carries TRBV30 and TRBJ2-1; the D gene is possibly TRBD1 (6 bases). Germline CDR1 is GTSNPN and CDR2 is SVGIG (reference sequence). The germline V and J ends were trimmed by 3 bases and 7 bases, with 22 bases remaining between them. This CDR3 is 16 amino acids long. DNA of the CDR3: TGTGCCTGGAGCCTAGGACAGAACAGAGGGCTTAATGAGCAGTTCTTC. Protein sequence: CAWSLGQNRGLNEQFF.

The chain combines TRBV19 with TRBJ1-3; weak D call: TRBD1 (6 bases). The CDR3 runs to 16 residues. Germline loops: CDR1 LNHDA, CDR2 SQIVND (reference sequence). Trimming shortened V by 6 bases and J by 1 base, and 16 bases separated the two germline ends. The CDR3 protein is CASRHTGIGSGNTIYF. In nucleotides, the CDR3 is TGTGCCAGTAGGCATACAGGGATTGGATCTGGAAACACCATATATTTT.

This chain links TRBV10-2 with TRBJ2-7; no clear D. The CDR3 consists of 13 residues. Trimming shortened V by 3 bases and J by 2 bases, and 8 bases separated the two germline ends. The germline V gene has CDR1 WSHSY and CDR2 SAAADI. In nucleotides, the CDR3 is TGCGCCAGCAGTGACCCACTCACCTACGAGCAGTACTTC. Residues: CASSDPLTYEQYF.

This CDR3 reads CASSLGGGATNEKLFF. CDR3 bases: TGTGCCAGCAGCTTAGGGGGAGGAGCAACTAATGAAAAACTGTTTTTT. The J gene is TRBJ1-4, the V gene TRBV7-9; D is unclear. The V gene lost 1 base and the J gene lost 0 bases, with 9 bases spanning the gap. Germline V gives CDR1 SEHNR, CDR2 FQNEAQ (reference sequence). The CDR3 runs to 16 residues.

CDR3 sequence reads: CASRPGGSSYEQYF. For the CDR3, the DNA is TGTGCCAGCCGTCCAGGGGGAAGCTCCTACGAGCAGTACTTC. The chain links TRBV3-1 (or the pseudogene TRBV3-2) to TRBJ2-7; 7 nucleotides line up with TRBD1. The CDR3 is 14 residues long. Losses at the gene ends were 8 bases for V and 0 bases for J; bases not matched to a gene: 7. CDR1 is LGHDT, CDR2 YNNKEL, per germline (reference sequence).

The chain links TRBV29-1 to TRBJ1-2; D gene uncertain. Trimming took 4 bases from V and 2 from J, leaving 8 bases between them. CDR3 length equals 12 residues. Germline V gene data show CDR1 as SQVTM and CDR2 as ANQGSEA. CDR3 sequence (DNA): TGCAGCGTTGGTGGCACGAACTATGGCTACACCTTC. Translation: CSVGGTNYGYTF.

This chain connects TRBV5-1 to TRBJ2-7, with D possibly being TRBD2 (7 bases). Germline V gene lookup returns CDR1 SGHRS and CDR2 YFSETQ. The CDR3 is 16 residues long. V shed 0 bases and J shed 0 bases, with 13 bases lying between them. CDR3 region: CASSLAGGPPSYEQYF. The CDR3 nucleotides are TGCGCCAGCAGCTTGGCCGGGGGGCCCCCCTCCTACGAGCAGTACTTC.

The chain carries TRBV5-1 and TRBJ1-4; 10 positions agree with TRBD1. The V gene end was trimmed by 3 bases and the J gene end by 7 bases; junction bases not matched to a gene: 6. The CDR3 totals 15 residues. Germline V gene sequence: CDR1 SGHRS, CDR2 YFSETQ. CDR3 bases: TGCGCCAGCAGCTCGACAGGGGGCGCGGGTGAAAAACTGTTTTTT. This encodes CASSSTGGAGEKLFF.

The rearrangement uses TRBV24-1 and TRBJ2-2; D may be TRBD2 (6 bases). Looked up from germline, CDR1 is KGHDR and CDR2 is SFDVKD. V lost 1 base to trimming and J lost 6 bases, with 11 bases between them. The CDR3 extends over 15 amino acids. The CDR3 DNA is TGTGCCACCAGTGATTTTGGGACTCGGGCCGGGGAGCTGTTTTTT. Amino acid sequence: CATSDFGTRAGELFF.

This rearrangement joins TRBV7-9 to TRBJ1-3; D ambiguous. Germline V lookup: CDR1 SEHNR, CDR2 FQNEAQ (reference sequence). V gave up 4 bases and J gave up 4 bases, with 11 bases separating them. The CDR3 totals 14 residues. Here the CDR3 reads CASSSSVPGNTIYF. The CDR3 DNA reads as TGTGCCAGCAGCTCTTCGGTCCCGGGAAACACCATATATTTT. The entire variable domain, with the rest obtained from reference TRBV7-9 and TRBJ1-3, is as follows: DTGVSQNPRHKITKRGQNVTFRCDPISEHNRLYWYRQTLGQGPEFLTYFQNEAQLEKSRLLSDRFSAERPKGSFSTLEIQRTEQGDSAMYLCASSSSVPGNTIYFGEGSWLTVV.

The rearrangement links TRBV18 to TRBJ1-2, with a weak D call TRBD1 (5 bases). CDR1 and CDR2 (germline): KGHSH, LQKENI. This CDR3 spans 15 amino acids. V lost 3 bases, J lost 4 bases, and 15 bases lay in between. The CDR3 here is CASSPTDGGVYGYTF. In DNA, the CDR3 is TGTGCCAGCTCACCGACAGATGGGGGGGTCTATGGCTACACCTTC.

The gene calls are TRBV10-3 and TRBJ1-2, with a tentative D call TRBD1 (6 bases). The V gene's germline CDR1 is ENHRY and CDR2 SYGVKD. The ends were cut back, 6 bases at V and 4 bases at J, with 18 bases in the middle. The CDR3 runs 15 residues. CDR3 in DNA: TGTGCCATCAGAGATACAGGGAACCCTACCTATGGCTACACCTTC. Its protein is CAIRDTGNPTYGYTF.

The chain recombines TRBV5-1 with TRBJ1-1; 9 bases are shared with TRBD1. The junction had 5 bases not matched to a gene; V was cut back by 0 bases and J by 5 bases. The CDR3 loop spans 15 amino acids. Germline V gene data show CDR1 as SGHRS and CDR2 as YFSETQ. The CDR3 loop reads CASSLDRGRRTEAFF. CDR3 DNA sequence: TGCGCCAGCAGCTTGGACAGGGGGCGCAGGACTGAAGCTTTCTTT.

This rearrangement joins TRBV25-1 to TRBJ2-1; D might be TRBD2 (7 bases). Looked up from germline, CDR1 is MGHDK and CDR2 is SYGVNS. The V and J ends lost 6 bases and 8 bases respectively, with 14 bases between them. The CDR3 contains 13 residues. The CDR3 DNA reads as TGTGCCAGCAGGATCATCGGGGGGCATGAGCAGTTCTTC. Protein sequence: CASRIIGGHEQFF.